This T cell receptor (beta chain) is drawn from a study of radiation and T cells in renal cell carcinoma. Study as a whole: Nephrectomy followed 15 Gy stereotactic body radiation by 4 weeks.

The time point here: blood 2 weeks post-SBRT. Treatment reported: 15 Gy SBRT to primary tumor, nephrectomy 4 weeks later. This CDR3 is 13 amino acids long. In germline, CDR1 is SEHNR, CDR2 FQNEAQ (reference sequence). With 11 bases removed from V and 2 bases from J, the gap between germline ends came to 13 bases. Study-wide results and limits: Without pretreatment biopsies, baseline tumor clonotype presence was undetermined. Top tumor clonotypes rose in blood 2 weeks post-radiation, then contracted.

Measured with immunoSEQ multiplex PCR; TCRdb has only the in-frame clones, and not every one. The sample includes 95,000 to 150,000 clones, 81% seen only once; the top ten take 4.5% to 7%. As for this clone: No antigen is known for it.

The receptor was derived from a man aged 45-65 years with renal cell carcinoma. J is TRBJ2-1 and V is TRBV7-9; D might be TRBD2 (6 bases). The source material was blood, sampled from a patient whose treatment included radiotherapy and nephrectomy. The CDR3 bases are TGTGCCGGCCGGGAGCAGGCCTACAATGAGCAGTTCTTC. It specifies CAGREQAYNEQFF.